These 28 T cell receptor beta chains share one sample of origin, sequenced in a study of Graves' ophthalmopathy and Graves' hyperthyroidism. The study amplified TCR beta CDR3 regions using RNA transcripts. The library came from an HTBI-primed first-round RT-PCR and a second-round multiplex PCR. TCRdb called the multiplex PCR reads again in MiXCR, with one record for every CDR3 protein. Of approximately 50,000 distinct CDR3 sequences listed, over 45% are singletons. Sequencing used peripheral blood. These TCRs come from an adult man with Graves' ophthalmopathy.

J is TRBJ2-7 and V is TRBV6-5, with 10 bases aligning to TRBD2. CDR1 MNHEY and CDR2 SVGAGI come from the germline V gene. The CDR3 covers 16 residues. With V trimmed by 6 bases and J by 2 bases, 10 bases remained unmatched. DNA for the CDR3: TGTGCCAGCAGCCGGGGCCTAGCGGGGGAGACCTACGAGCAGTACTTC. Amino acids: CASSRGLAGETYEQYF.

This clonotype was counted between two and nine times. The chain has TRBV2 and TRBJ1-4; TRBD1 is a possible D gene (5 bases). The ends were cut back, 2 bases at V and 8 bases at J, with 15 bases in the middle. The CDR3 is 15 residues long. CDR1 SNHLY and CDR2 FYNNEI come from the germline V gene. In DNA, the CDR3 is TGTGCCAGCAGTGAATCACGGGGGAGGAACGAAAAACTGTTTTTT. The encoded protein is CASSESRGRNEKLFF.

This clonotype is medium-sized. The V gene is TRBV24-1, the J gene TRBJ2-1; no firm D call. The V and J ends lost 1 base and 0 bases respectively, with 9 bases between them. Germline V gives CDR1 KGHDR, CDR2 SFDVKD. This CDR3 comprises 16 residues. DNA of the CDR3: TGTGCCACCAGTGATTTAGCTGTCAGCTCCTACAATGAGCAGTTCTTC. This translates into CATSDLAVSSYNEQFF.

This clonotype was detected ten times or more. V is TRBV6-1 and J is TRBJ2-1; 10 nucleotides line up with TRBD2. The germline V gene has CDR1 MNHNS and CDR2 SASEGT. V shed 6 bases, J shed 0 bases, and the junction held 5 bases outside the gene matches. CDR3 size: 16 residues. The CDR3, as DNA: TGTGCCAGCAGCGTTACTAGCGGGGACTCCTACAATGAGCAGTTCTTC. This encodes CASSVTSGDSYNEQFF.

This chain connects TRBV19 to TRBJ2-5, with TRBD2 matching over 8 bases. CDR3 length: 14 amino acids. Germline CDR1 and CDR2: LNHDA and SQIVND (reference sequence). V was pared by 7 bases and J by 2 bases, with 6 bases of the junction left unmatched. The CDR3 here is CASTPGGLQETQYF. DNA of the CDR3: TGTGCCAGTACCCCGGGAGGGTTACAAGAGACCCAGTACTTC.

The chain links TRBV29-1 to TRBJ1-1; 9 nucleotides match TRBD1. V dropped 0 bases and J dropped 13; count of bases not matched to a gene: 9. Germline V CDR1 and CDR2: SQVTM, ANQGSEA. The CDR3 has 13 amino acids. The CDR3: CSVEDQRTGEHFF. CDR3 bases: TGCAGCGTTGAAGATCAGAGGACAGGGGAACATTTCTTT.

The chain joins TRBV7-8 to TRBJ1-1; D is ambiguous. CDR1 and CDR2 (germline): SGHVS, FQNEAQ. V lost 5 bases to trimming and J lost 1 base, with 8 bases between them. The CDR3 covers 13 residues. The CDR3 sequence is CASSQTENTEAFF. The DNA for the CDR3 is TGTGCCAGCAGCCAAACAGAGAACACTGAAGCTTTCTTT.

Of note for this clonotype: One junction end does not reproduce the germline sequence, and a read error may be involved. The CDR3 here is CAGSGQGSTGELSF. CDR3 in DNA: TGCGCCGGCAGCGGGCAGGGTTCCACCGGGGAGCTGTCTTTT. The rearrangement uses TRBV10-1 and TRBJ2-2, with D perhaps matching TRBD2 (6 bases). The CDR3 totals 14 residues. Germline values: CDR1 WNHNN, CDR2 SYGVQD (reference sequence).

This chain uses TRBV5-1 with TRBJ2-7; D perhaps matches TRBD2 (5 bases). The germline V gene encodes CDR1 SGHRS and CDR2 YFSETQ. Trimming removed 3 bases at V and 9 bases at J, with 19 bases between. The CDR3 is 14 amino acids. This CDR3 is CASSSGLLNLGQYF. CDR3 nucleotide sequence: TGCGCCAGCAGCTCCGGACTCCTTAACCTGGGGCAGTACTTC.

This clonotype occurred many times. The DNA of the CDR3 is TGTGCCAGCAGTTACCAGGGAGGGCTGGTCAATGAGCAGTTCTTC. It specifies CASSYQGGLVNEQFF. This chain links TRBV6-5 with TRBJ2-1; TRBD2 matches 7 bases. The CDR3 has 15 amino acids. Germline V gene sequence: CDR1 MNHEY, CDR2 SVGAGI. V lost 2 bases, J lost 6 bases, and 7 bases stayed unmatched.

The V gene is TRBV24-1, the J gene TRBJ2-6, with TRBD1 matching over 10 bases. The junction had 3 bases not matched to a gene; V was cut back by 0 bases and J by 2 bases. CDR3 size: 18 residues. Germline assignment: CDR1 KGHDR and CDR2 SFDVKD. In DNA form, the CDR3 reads TGTGCCACCAGTGATTTGCAGACAGGGGGCGCTGGGGCCAACGTCCTGACTTTC. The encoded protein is CATSDLQTGGAGANVLTF.

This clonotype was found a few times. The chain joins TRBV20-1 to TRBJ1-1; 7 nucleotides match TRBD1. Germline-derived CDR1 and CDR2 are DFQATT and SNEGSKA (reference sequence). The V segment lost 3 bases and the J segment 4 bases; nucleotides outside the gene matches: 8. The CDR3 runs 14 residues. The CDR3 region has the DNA TGCAGTGCTAGGCCAACAGGGGAGGTCACTGAAGCTTTCTTT. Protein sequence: CSARPTGEVTEAFF.

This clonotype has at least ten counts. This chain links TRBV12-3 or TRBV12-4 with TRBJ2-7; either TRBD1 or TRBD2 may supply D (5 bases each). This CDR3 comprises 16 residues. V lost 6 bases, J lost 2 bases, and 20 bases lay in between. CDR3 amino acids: CASSSRIGTATYEQYF. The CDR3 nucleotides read TGTGCCAGCAGCTCAAGGATAGGGACGGCTACCTACGAGCAGTACTTC.

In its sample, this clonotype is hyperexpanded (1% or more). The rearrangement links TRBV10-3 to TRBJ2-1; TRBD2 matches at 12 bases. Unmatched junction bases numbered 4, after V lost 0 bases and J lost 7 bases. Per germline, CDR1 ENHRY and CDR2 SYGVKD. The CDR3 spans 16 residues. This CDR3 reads CAISESRLAGVNEQFF. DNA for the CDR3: TGTGCCATCAGTGAGTCGCGACTAGCGGGAGTGAATGAGCAGTTCTTC.

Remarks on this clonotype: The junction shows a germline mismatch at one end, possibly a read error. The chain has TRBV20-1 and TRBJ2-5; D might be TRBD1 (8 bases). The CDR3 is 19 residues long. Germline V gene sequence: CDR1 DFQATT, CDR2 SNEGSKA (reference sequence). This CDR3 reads CSASGLSRRGRFCNQPQYF. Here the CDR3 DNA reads TGTAGTGCTAGCGGTTTGTCACGCAGGGGGCGATTTTGTAATCAGCCCCAGTACTTC.

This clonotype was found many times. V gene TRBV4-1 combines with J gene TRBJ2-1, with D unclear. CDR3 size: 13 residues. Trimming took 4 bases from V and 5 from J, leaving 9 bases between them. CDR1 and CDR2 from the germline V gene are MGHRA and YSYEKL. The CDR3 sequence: CASSLARNNEQFF. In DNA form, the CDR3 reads TGCGCCAGCAGCCTGGCTCGGAACAATGAGCAGTTCTTC.

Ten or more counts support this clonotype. CDR3 in amino acids: CASSQGVTSGGQQFF. CDR3 nucleotides: TGTGCCAGCAGCCAAGGAGTGACTAGCGGGGGCCAGCAGTTCTTC. The rearrangement links TRBV3-1 to TRBJ2-1; the match to TRBD2 covers 12 bases. Germline loops: CDR1 LGHDT, CDR2 YNNKEL (reference sequence). The CDR3 is 15 amino acids. V lost 1 base to trimming and J lost 11 bases; unmatched junction nucleotides: 6.

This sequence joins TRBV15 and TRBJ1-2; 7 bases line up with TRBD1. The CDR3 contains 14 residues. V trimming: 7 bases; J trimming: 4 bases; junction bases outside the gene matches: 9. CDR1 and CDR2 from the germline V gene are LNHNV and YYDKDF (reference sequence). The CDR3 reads CATTTQGGGYGYTF. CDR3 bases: TGTGCCACCACCACTCAGGGGGGCGGCTATGGCTACACCTTC.

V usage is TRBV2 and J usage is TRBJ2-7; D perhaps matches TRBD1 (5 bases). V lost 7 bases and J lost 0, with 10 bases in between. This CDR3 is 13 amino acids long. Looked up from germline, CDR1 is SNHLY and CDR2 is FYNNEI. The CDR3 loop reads CASNDRASYEQYF. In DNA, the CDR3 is TGTGCCAGCAATGACAGAGCCTCCTACGAGCAGTACTTC.

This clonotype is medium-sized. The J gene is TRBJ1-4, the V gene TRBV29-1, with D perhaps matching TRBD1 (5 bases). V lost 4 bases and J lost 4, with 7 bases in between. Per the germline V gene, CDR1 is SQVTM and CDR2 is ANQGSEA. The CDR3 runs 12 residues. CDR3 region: CSVGQNNEKLFF. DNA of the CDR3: TGCAGCGTTGGACAGAATAATGAAAAACTGTTTTTT.

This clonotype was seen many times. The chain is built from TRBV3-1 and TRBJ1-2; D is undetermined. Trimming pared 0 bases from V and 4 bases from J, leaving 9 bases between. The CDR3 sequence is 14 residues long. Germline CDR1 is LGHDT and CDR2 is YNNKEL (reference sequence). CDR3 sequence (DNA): TGTGCCAGCAGCCAAGATGAGGGTACCTATGGCTACACCTTC. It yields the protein CASSQDEGTYGYTF.

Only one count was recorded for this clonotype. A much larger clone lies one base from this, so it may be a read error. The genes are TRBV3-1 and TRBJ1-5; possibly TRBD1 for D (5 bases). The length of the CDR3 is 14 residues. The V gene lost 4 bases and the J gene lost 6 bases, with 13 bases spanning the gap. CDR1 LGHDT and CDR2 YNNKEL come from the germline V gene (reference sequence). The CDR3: CASSLRWGIQPQHF. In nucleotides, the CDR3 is TGTGCCAGCAGCCTAAGGTGGGGGATTCAGCCCCAGCATTTT. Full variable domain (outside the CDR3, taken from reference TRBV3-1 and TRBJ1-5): DTAVSQTPKYLVTQMGNDKSIKCEQNLGHDTMYWYKQDSKKFLKIMFSYNNKELIINETVPNRFSPKSPDKAHLNLHINSLELGDSAVYFCASSLRWGIQPQHFGDGTRLSIL.

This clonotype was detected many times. CDR3 protein: CASSPRGRQSSYNSPLHF. The CDR3 nucleotides read TGTGCCAGCAGCCCCCGCGGACGCCAGAGCTCCTATAATTCACCCCTCCACTTT. This sequence joins TRBV7-8 and TRBJ1-6; no clear D gene. Trimming stripped 5 bases from V and 0 bases from J, with 17 bases between. This CDR3 region has 18 residues. CDR1 is SGHVS, CDR2 FQNEAQ, per germline.

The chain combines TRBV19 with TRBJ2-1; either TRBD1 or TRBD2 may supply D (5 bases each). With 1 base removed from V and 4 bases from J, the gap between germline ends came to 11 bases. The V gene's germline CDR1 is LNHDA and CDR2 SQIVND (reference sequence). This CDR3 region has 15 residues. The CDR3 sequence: CASSIGQGPYNEQFF. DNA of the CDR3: TGTGCCAGTAGTATAGGCCAGGGACCATACAATGAGCAGTTCTTC.

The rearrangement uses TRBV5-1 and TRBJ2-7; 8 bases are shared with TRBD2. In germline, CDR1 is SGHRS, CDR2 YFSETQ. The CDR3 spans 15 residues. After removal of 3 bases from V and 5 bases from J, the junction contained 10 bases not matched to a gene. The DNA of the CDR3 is TGCGCCAGCAGCTACGGGGGGGGAAAGGCCAACGAGCAGTACTTC. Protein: CASSYGGGKANEQYF. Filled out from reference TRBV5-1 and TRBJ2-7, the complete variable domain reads KAGVTQTPRYLIKTRGQQVTLSCSPISGHRSVSWYQQTPGQGLQFLFEYFSETQRNKGNFPGRFSGRQFSNSRSEMNVSTLELGDSALYLCASSYGGGKANEQYFGPGTRLTVT.

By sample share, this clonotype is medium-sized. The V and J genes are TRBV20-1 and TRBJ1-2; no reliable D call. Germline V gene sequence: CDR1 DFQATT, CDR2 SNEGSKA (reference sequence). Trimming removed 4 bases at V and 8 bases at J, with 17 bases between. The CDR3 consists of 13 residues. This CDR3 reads CSATPQGGEGYTF. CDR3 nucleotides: TGCAGTGCTACCCCCCAAGGCGGGGAGGGCTACACCTTC.

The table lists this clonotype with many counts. The CDR3 protein is CASSSSWTGTYNEQFF. The CDR3 nucleotides are TGTGCCAGCAGCTCCTCCTGGACAGGGACCTACAATGAGCAGTTCTTC. V is TRBV7-9 and J is TRBJ2-1; TRBD1 matches at 8 bases. CDR1 SEHNR and CDR2 FQNEAQ come from the germline V gene (reference sequence). This CDR3 contains 16 residues. J was trimmed by 2 bases and V by 4 bases; bases with no gene match: 7.

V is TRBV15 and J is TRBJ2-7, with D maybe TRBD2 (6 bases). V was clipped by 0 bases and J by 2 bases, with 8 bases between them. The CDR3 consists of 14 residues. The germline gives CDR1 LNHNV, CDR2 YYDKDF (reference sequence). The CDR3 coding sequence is TGTGCCACCAGCAGAGAAGGGGAGGCCTACGAGCAGTACTTC. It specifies CATSREGEAYEQYF. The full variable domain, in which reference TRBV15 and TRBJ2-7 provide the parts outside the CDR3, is DAMVIQNPRYQVTQFGKPVTLSCSQTLNHNVMYWYQQKSSQAPKLLFHYYDKDFNNEADTPDNFQSRRPNTSFCFLDIRSPGLGDTAMYLCATSREGEAYEQYFGPGTRLTVT.